These 30 T cell receptor beta chains were sequenced from one sample in a study of blood T cell repertoires in COVID-19. Some clones are missing from TCRdb's copy, which holds only in-frame ones; the method was immunoSEQ multiplex PCR. Altogether 210,000 or so clones are present, 65% to 85% being singletons, with the ten largest covering about 4.5%. Sequenced input: PBMCs or T cells enriched from blood (not recorded which). Source of these receptors: a young man with acute COVID-19.

This clone came up a few times. The chain links TRBV7-2 to TRBJ2-1, with D possibly being TRBD2 (6 bases). Germline V gene data show CDR1 as SGHTA and CDR2 as FQGNSA. V was clipped by 1 base and J by 0 bases, with 10 bases between them. The length of the CDR3 is 16 residues. The CDR3 loop reads CASSLGGANSYNEQFF. Written as DNA, the CDR3 is TGTGCCAGCAGCTTAGGCGGGGCGAACTCCTACAATGAGCAGTTCTTC.

The chain joins TRBV15 to TRBJ2-2, with 7 positions matching TRBD1. Germline V gene sequence: CDR1 LNHNV, CDR2 YYDKDF (reference sequence). The CDR3 covers 15 residues. The J segment lost 3 bases and the V segment lost 5 bases, leaving 6 bases of the junction unmatched. CDR3 sequence reads: CATSEQGLDTGELFF. In DNA, the CDR3 is TGTGCCACCAGCGAACAGGGGTTGGACACCGGGGAGCTGTTTTTT.

The count of this clone is one. The chain links TRBV13 to TRBJ2-3, with no clear D. The germline V and J ends were trimmed by 5 bases and 3 bases, with 3 bases remaining between them. This CDR3 contains 11 residues. Germline loops: CDR1 PRHDT, CDR2 FYEKMQ (reference sequence). In DNA, the CDR3 is TGTGCCAGCAGCCCAACAGATACGCAGTATTTT. Residues: CASSPTDTQYF.

As DNA, the CDR3 is TGCGCCAGCAGCTTACCGGGACAGAATTCACCCCTCCACTTT. Translated: CASSLPGQNSPLHF. The chain links TRBV5-1 to TRBJ1-6, with TRBD1 matching 7 bases. Trimming took 2 bases from V and 7 from J; bases not matched to a gene: 3. Germline CDR1 and CDR2: SGHRS and YFSETQ. The CDR3 is 14 residues long.

In DNA form, the CDR3 reads TGTGCCAGCAGTGTTGATCTAGTATCCTACAATGAGCAGTTCTTC. Translation: CASSVDLVSYNEQFF. The rearrangement links TRBV6-4 to TRBJ2-1; no reliable D call. The CDR3 covers 15 residues. Germline CDR1 is MRHNA and CDR2 is SNTAGT. Trimming left V 4 bases short and J 1 base short, with 11 bases between.

V usage is TRBV19 and J usage is TRBJ1-2, with no clear D. CDR1 LNHDA and CDR2 SQIVND come from the germline V gene (reference sequence). This CDR3 spans 12 amino acids. Trimming pared 6 bases from V and 0 bases from J, leaving 5 bases between. CDR3 in amino acids: CASRQANYGYTF. CDR3 nucleotide sequence: TGTGCCAGTAGGCAGGCTAACTATGGCTACACCTTC.

V and J are TRBV27 and TRBJ2-2; TRBD2 agrees at 12 bases. V dropped 2 bases and J dropped 5; count of bases not matched to a gene: 15. In germline, CDR1 is MNHEY, CDR2 SMNVEV (reference sequence). The CDR3 has 20 residues. The CDR3 here is CASSLRAVGLAGGRTGELFF. For the CDR3, the DNA is TGTGCCAGCAGTTTACGGGCAGTTGGGCTAGCGGGGGGGCGGACCGGGGAGCTGTTTTTT.

Notes on this clone: This CDR3 is also generated by other DNA sequences in the sample. The gene calls are TRBV9 and TRBJ1-1; D uncertain. The V end lost 0 bases, the J end lost 2 bases, and 5 bases lay between the germline ends. Germline CDR1 is SGDLS and CDR2 is YYNGEE. CDR3 length: 13 amino acids. This CDR3 reads CASSVGPNTEAFF. CDR3 coding DNA: TGTGCCAGCAGCGTAGGGCCCAACACTGAAGCTTTCTTT.

The V call is TRBV5-1, the J call TRBJ2-1; 13 bases fit TRBD2. The CDR3 consists of 16 residues. The V and J ends lost 5 bases and 7 bases, in that order; junction bases with no gene match: 9. Germline V CDR1 and CDR2: SGHRS, YFSETQ. The CDR3 nucleotides read TGCGCCAGCAGAGGGACTAGCGGGGCCCTAAAAAATGAGCAGTTCTTC. Translating it yields CASRGTSGALKNEQFF.

This clone has a single count. The V and J genes are TRBV7-3 and TRBJ2-1, with 10 nucleotides matching TRBD1. This CDR3 contains 16 residues. V shed 4 bases and J 6 bases; nucleotides not matched to a gene: 9. Germline-derived CDR1 and CDR2 are SGHTA and FQGTGA. Here the CDR3 reads CASSSTGTGAVNEQFF. CDR3 DNA sequence: TGTGCCAGCAGCTCAACCGGGACAGGGGCAGTCAATGAGCAGTTCTTC.

The CDR3 DNA sequence: TGTGCCAGCTCACCACCAGCCCAAAGCACTGAAGCTTTCTTT. Protein: CASSPPAQSTEAFF. This chain connects TRBV18 to TRBJ1-1; D remains ambiguous. The CDR3 is 14 residues long. The V gene's germline CDR1 is KGHSH and CDR2 LQKENI. V lost 0 bases to trimming and J lost 4 bases, with 9 bases between them.

This clone has only one observation. As DNA, the CDR3 is TGTGCCAGCAGCAGGGCTTCGGGCTACACCTTC. It encodes CASSRASGYTF. V and J are TRBV6-5 and TRBJ1-2; tentatively, D is TRBD1 (5 bases). Germline CDR1 and CDR2: MNHEY and SVGAGI. The CDR3 consists of 11 residues. V was clipped by 6 bases and J by 8 bases, with 10 bases between them.

This clone was recorded a few times. The V and J genes are TRBV3-1 (or the pseudogene TRBV3-2) and TRBJ2-4; possible D gene TRBD1, 6 bases. Trimming stripped 5 bases from V and 8 bases from J, with 10 bases between. The CDR3 extends over 12 amino acids. The V gene's germline CDR1 is LGHDT and CDR2 YNNKEL (reference sequence). CDR3 protein: CASSNRVDIQYF. In DNA, the CDR3 is TGTGCCAGCAGCAACAGGGTTGACATTCAGTACTTC.

V usage is TRBV3-1 (or the pseudogene TRBV3-2) and J usage is TRBJ1-1; unclear D gene. CDR1 and CDR2 (germline): LGHDT, YNNKEL (reference sequence). This CDR3 comprises 11 residues. V was cut by 5 bases and J by 8 bases, with 9 bases left in between. For the CDR3, the DNA is TGTGCCAGCAGCGGTCAGAACGAAGCTTTCTTT. Amino acid sequence: CASSGQNEAFF.

The chain uses TRBV3-1 (or the pseudogene TRBV3-2) and TRBJ2-7, with 10 bases fitting TRBD1. The CDR3 contains 13 residues. V shed 8 bases and J 4 bases; nucleotides not matched to a gene: 5. Germline lookup yields CDR1 LGHDT and CDR2 YNNKEL (reference sequence). The CDR3 here is CASGTGERYEQYF. In DNA, the CDR3 is TGTGCCAGCGGGACAGGGGAGAGGTACGAGCAGTACTTC.

The chain carries TRBV7-6 and TRBJ2-3; D gene ambiguous. Germline V gene data show CDR1 as SGHVS and CDR2 as FNYEAQ. The germline V and J ends were trimmed by 0 bases and 4 bases, with 5 bases remaining between them. The CDR3 has 13 residues. CDR3 loop: CASSLASADTQYF. For the CDR3, the DNA is TGTGCCAGCAGCTTAGCGAGCGCAGATACGCAGTATTTT. The whole variable domain, filled in from reference TRBV7-6 and TRBJ2-3, reads GAGVSQSPRYKVTKRGQDVALRCDPISGHVSLYWYRQALGQGPEFLTYFNYEAQQDKSGLPNDRFSAERPEGSISTLTIQRTEQRDSAMYRCASSLASADTQYFGPGTRLTVL.

Only one count was recorded for this clone. The V gene is TRBV4-1, the J gene TRBJ1-2; 10 nucleotides match TRBD1. The CDR3 covers 18 residues. V was clipped by 1 base and J by 5 bases; unmatched bases: 13. Germline assignment: CDR1 MGHRA and CDR2 YSYEKL. The CDR3 loop reads CASSQAGTGAGTRYGYTF. The CDR3 nucleotides are TGCGCCAGCAGCCAAGCCGGGACAGGGGCCGGAACTCGATATGGCTACACCTTC.

This chain connects TRBV15 to TRBJ2-3; 11 nucleotides match TRBD2. Germline V gives CDR1 LNHNV, CDR2 YYDKDF (reference sequence). After removal of 7 bases from V and 1 base from J, the junction contained 4 bases not matched to a gene. The CDR3 has 15 amino acids. CDR3 coding DNA: TGTGCCACCAAACTGACTAGCGGGGGCACAGATACGCAGTATTTT. This gives the protein CATKLTSGGTDTQYF.

CDR3: CASSSYMNTEAFF. The DNA for the CDR3 is TGTGCCAGCAGCTCGTACATGAACACTGAAGCTTTCTTT. The genes are TRBV7-3 and TRBJ1-1; D not resolved. The length of the CDR3 is 13 residues. Germline CDR1 SGHTA, CDR2 FQGTGA. Trimming took off 4 bases at V and 0 bases at J, with 6 bases between the two ends.

The genes are TRBV10-3 and TRBJ2-7, with D hard to call. Germline V gene sequence: CDR1 ENHRY, CDR2 SYGVKD. V dropped 5 bases and J dropped 1 base, with 6 bases sitting between them. CDR3 size: 12 residues. The CDR3 coding sequence is TGTGCCATCAGTACAGCTTCCTACGAGCAGTACTTC. Amino acids: CAISTASYEQYF.

V usage is TRBV11-2 and J usage is TRBJ1-2; D is ambiguous. This CDR3 has 14 residues. In germline, CDR1 is SGHAT, CDR2 FQNNGV. V was clipped by 1 base and J by 8 bases, with 14 bases between them. This chain's CDR3 is CASSLGEGSKGYTF. For the CDR3, the DNA is TGTGCCAGCAGCTTAGGTGAGGGTTCCAAAGGCTACACCTTC. The full variable domain, with the rest looked up from reference TRBV11-2 and TRBJ1-2, is EAGVAQSPRYKIIEKRQSVAFWCNPISGHATLYWYQQILGQGPKLLIQFQNNGVVDDSQLPKDRFSAERLKGVDSTLKIQPAKLEDSAVYLCASSLGEGSKGYTFGSGTRLTVV.

The chain couples TRBV10-3 to TRBJ1-6, with 7 bases lining up with TRBD1. CDR1 is ENHRY, CDR2 SYGVKD, per germline. CDR3 length: 13 residues. V lost 7 bases, J lost 6 bases, and 3 bases stayed unmatched. As DNA, the CDR3 is TGTGCCATCACGGGGACAGCTAATTCACCCCTCCACTTT. Protein product: CAITGTANSPLHF.

Remarks on this clone: Distinct nucleotide sequences in the sample also encode this CDR3. This sequence joins TRBV7-3 and TRBJ2-5; D may be TRBD2 (6 bases). Trimming shortened V by 2 bases and J by 4 bases, and 8 bases separated the two germline ends. The germline CDR1 and CDR2 sequences are SGHTA and FQGTGA. The CDR3 length is 13 residues. Here the CDR3 reads CASSLSGGETQYF. As DNA, the CDR3 is TGTGCCAGCAGCTTATCCGGGGGAGAGACCCAGTACTTC.

The chain carries TRBV29-1 and TRBJ1-1; TRBD1 matches 7 bases. V shed 6 bases and J 3 bases; nucleotides not matched to a gene: 7. Germline V gene sequence: CDR1 SQVTM, CDR2 ANQGSEA. CDR3 length equals 13 residues. CDR3 nucleotide sequence: TGCAGCGTACGACAGGGAGAATACACTGAAGCTTTCTTT. This codes for CSVRQGEYTEAFF.

The chain has TRBV29-1 and TRBJ1-2; D remains unclear. Trimming took 0 bases from V and 4 from J, leaving 12 bases between them. Germline CDR1 reads SQVTM; CDR2 reads ANQGSEA. The CDR3 runs 14 residues. The DNA of the CDR3 is TGCAGCGTTGAAGATCAATCCGGTTCCTATGGCTACACCTTC. Translated: CSVEDQSGSYGYTF.

This clone was seen once. The chain uses TRBV7-3 and TRBJ1-6; D may be TRBD1 (6 bases). Looked up from germline, CDR1 is SGHTA and CDR2 is FQGTGA. The CDR3 totals 13 residues. V was clipped by 6 bases and J by 7 bases, with 10 bases between them. The CDR3 loop reads CASSGGGNSPLHF. The CDR3 bases are TGTGCCAGCAGTGGGGGCGGCAATTCACCCCTCCACTTT. The variable domain in full, with the rest retrieved from reference TRBV7-3 and TRBJ1-6, is GAGVSQTPSNKVTEKGKYVELRCDPISGHTALYWYRQSLGQGPEFLIYFQGTGAADDSGLPNDRFFAVRPEGSVSTLKIQRTERGDSAVYLCASSGGGNSPLHFGNGTRLTVT.

This clone was observed a handful of times. V is TRBV5-4 and J is TRBJ1-1; perhaps TRBD1 as D (6 bases). The V gene's germline CDR1 is SGHNT and CDR2 YYREEE (reference sequence). The CDR3 is 15 residues long. V gave up 4 bases and J gave up 3 bases, with 16 bases separating them. In nucleotides, the CDR3 is TGTGCCAGCAGCCCGAAGGGGAAGGGGGACACTGAAGCTTTCTTT. This gives the protein CASSPKGKGDTEAFF. Full variable domain (rest looked up from reference TRBV5-4 and TRBJ1-1): ETGVTQSPTHLIKTRGQQVTLRCSSQSGHNTVSWYQQALGQGPQFIFQYYREEENGRGNFPPRFSGLQFPNYSSELNVNALELDDSALYLCASSPKGKGDTEAFFGQGTRLTVV.

This clone was observed a handful of times. This sequence joins TRBV6-4 and TRBJ1-5, with 7 nucleotides matching TRBD1. This CDR3 has 15 residues. V lost 6 bases and J lost 6; bases outside the gene matches: 11. The germline gives CDR1 MRHNA, CDR2 SNTAGT. Written as DNA, the CDR3 is TGTGCCAGCAGCGGACAGGCGACGGCAGGTCAGCCCCAGCATTTT. This codes for CASSGQATAGQPQHF.

This chain joins TRBV6-5 and TRBJ2-2; no clear D. Trimming pared 6 bases from V and 0 bases from J, leaving 11 bases between. CDR1 is MNHEY and CDR2 is SVGAGI in the germline V gene. This CDR3 comprises 15 residues. CDR3 protein: CASSHDSTNTGELFF. As DNA, the CDR3 is TGTGCCAGCAGCCACGACTCGACGAACACCGGGGAGCTGTTTTTT.

J is TRBJ2-3 and V is TRBV19; tentative D call: TRBD1 (5 bases). CDR1 and CDR2 (germline): LNHDA, SQIVND (reference sequence). CDR3 length equals 15 residues. Deletions cut 5 bases from V and 5 bases from J, with 17 bases between. CDR3 sequence (DNA): TGTGCCAGTAGTTTGGCAGGGTTTCAGGTAGATACGCAGTATTTT. Amino acids: CASSLAGFQVDTQYF.